This entry concerns a single T cell receptor beta chain. This clone was observed once. Its antigen specificity is not known. Base quality data are lacking; no much larger clone is found one base away. Counted from cysteine to phenylalanine, this CDR3 has 17 amino acids. The sequence is cut down to CDR3 DNA, 51 bases in frame from base 1. For CDR1 and CDR2, the germline V gene lists SNHLY and FYNNEI. V was cut back by 6 bases and J by 0 bases, leaving a gap of 18 bases between them. Participants in the prospective study were aged roughly 18 to 89 years, lived in some 24 United States geographic areas, and enrolled through a virtual design. Cohort assignment in the prospective study relied on participant-reported clinical history from a screening survey and a study questionnaire. Each participant in the prospective study had whole blood, serum and a nasopharyngeal or oropharyngeal swab collected by mobile phlebotomists. Over a roughly two-month period, participants in the prospective study had the option of providing additional blood draws and questionnaires. Before DNA extraction, prospective study blood samples were shipped either frozen or at room temperature.

The data originate from a study of blood T cell repertoires in COVID-19 (TCRdb year 2020). Some background on the complete study: Samples from collaborators originated in the United States, Italy and Spain and spanned both the acute and convalescent phases of COVID-19. The prospective study material was composed of cDNA or gDNA derived from T cells, B-cell-depleted T cells, or PBMCs. Subjects who had been exposed to COVID-19, were actively infected with it, or had recovered from it provided the deeply sampled blood TCRbeta repertoires that made up the dataset. The repertoires were made available in a free public database intended to serve as a resource for research on the immune response to SARS-CoV-2. Samples were obtained from the ongoing ImmuneRACE study (first 160 participants) and from roughly 1,300 subjects provided by 6 global collaborators. Sample metadata almost always included a de-identified subject ID, COVID-19 status, age in years and sex. Where available, HLA class I and class II types were taken from metadata supplied by the sample provider and were not determined by assay-based typing.

TCRbeta CDR3 regions were amplified from genomic DNA using the immunoSEQ Assay, a bias-controlled multiplex PCR. On the study's bioinformatics: The number of nucleated cells in each sample was estimated from the amplification of reference gene primers within the assay. To quantify the absolute abundance of each unique TCRbeta CDR3 rearrangement, sequence reads were collapsed and filtered. For each sample, productive Simpson clonality was calculated as the square root of Simpson's diversity index over productive rearrangements. What TCRdb holds here is the immuneACCESS table cut down to in-frame rearrangements. Part of the clones is not present; checked against another copy, under half of the missing clones reflect an unresolved V gene, and the others are unexplained. D and trimming come from the DNA, and the V and J calls and clone size come from that table. For this sample the table gives around 180,000 clones, of which roughly nine tenths were detected only once. The top ten constitute 2% to 2.5% of the sample.

Results and caveats for the whole study, not just this receptor: How much clinical and demographic metadata was included differed by source and by participant, and the metadata was provided uncurated.

What was sequenced was PBMCs or T cells enriched from blood (not recorded which). Rearrangement joined TRBV2 to TRBJ1-3, with a tentative D gene TRBD1 over 6 matching bases. This TCR came from a woman aged 40 to 50 with acute COVID-19. The sequenced DNA: TGTGCCAGCAGATACTCTTCGGACAGCATCTCTGGAAACACCATATATTTT. This yields the protein CASRYSSDSISGNTIYF.